Presented here are 26 T cell receptor beta chains from one specimen sequenced in a study of T cell responses to AZD1222 COVID-19 vaccine. Generated by immunoSEQ multiplex PCR, the TCRdb table keeps only in-frame clones and is missing some. The table shows about 130,000 clones, with roughly 93% occurring only once. The sample was peripheral blood, taken on day 0 of AZD1222 vaccination. These receptors were taken from an adult in good health.

CDR3 nucleotides: TGCGCCAGCAGCCTAGGGACCCCACAGACTGAAGCTTTCTTT. Its translation is CASSLGTPQTEAFF. The chain employs TRBV5-1 and TRBJ1-1; possibly TRBD1 for D (5 bases). Deletions cut 4 bases from V and 5 bases from J, with 15 bases between. From germline, CDR1 is SGHRS and CDR2 YFSETQ. CDR3 length equals 14 residues.

The chain carries TRBV29-1 and TRBJ1-1; 10 nucleotides agree with TRBD1. Trimming at V came to 7 bases and at J to 4 bases, leaving 6 bases not matched to a gene. Per the germline V gene, CDR1 is SQVTM and CDR2 is ANQGSEA. This CDR3 is built from 13 residues. The CDR3 protein is CSAETGGGTEAFF. In nucleotides, the CDR3 is TGCAGCGCCGAGACAGGGGGCGGCACTGAAGCTTTCTTT.

V gene TRBV28 combines with J gene TRBJ1-2; D gene unclear. The germline CDR1 and CDR2 sequences are MDHEN and SYDVKM. The CDR3 spans 13 residues. The ends were cut back, 3 bases at V and 6 bases at J, with 11 bases in the middle. CDR3 sequence: CASSLGRTDGYTF. The CDR3 DNA reads TGTGCCAGCAGTTTGGGAAGGACGGATGGCTACACCTTC.

This chain connects TRBV12-2 to TRBJ2-7; no DNA check was done on the table's D call, TRBD2. TRBV12-2 is assigned pseudogene status. This CDR3 has 15 residues. The CDR3 DNA reads TGTGCAAGTCGCTTGGGGCTAGCGGGAAATTACGAGCAGTACTTC. Translation gives CASRLGLAGNYEQYF.

V gene TRBV5-1 combines with J gene TRBJ1-1, with a possible D match to TRBD1 (6 bases). V lost 5 bases, J lost 6 bases, and 26 bases lay in between. The CDR3 is 17 residues long. CDR1 and CDR2 from the germline V gene are SGHRS and YFSETQ. The CDR3 sequence is CASRFLRRSPGGAEAFF. The CDR3 nucleotides are TGCGCCAGCAGATTCCTACGCCGGTCCCCGGGGGGCGCTGAAGCTTTCTTT.

The chain links TRBV5-4 to TRBJ2-2; D not resolved. CDR3 length equals 13 residues. V lost 0 bases, J lost 7 bases, and 7 bases lay in between. Germline loops: CDR1 SGHNT, CDR2 YYREEE (reference sequence). CDR3 sequence: CASSLGSSGELFF. In DNA form, the CDR3 reads TGTGCCAGCAGCTTGGGGTCCAGCGGGGAGCTGTTTTTT.

The V gene is TRBV10-3, the J gene TRBJ1-2; TRBD1 matches at 9 bases. Germline-derived CDR1 and CDR2 are ENHRY and SYGVKD. Trimming cost V 7 bases and J 8 bases; bases outside gene matches: 8. The CDR3 length is 13 residues. CDR3 amino acids: CAINGQGKSGYTF. CDR3 coding DNA: TGTGCCATCAATGGACAGGGGAAGAGCGGCTACACCTTC.

The rearrangement joins TRBV11-2 to TRBJ2-2; tentatively, D is TRBD1 (6 bases). The CDR3 runs 16 residues. The V and J ends lost 4 bases and 3 bases respectively, with 15 bases between them. Germline values: CDR1 SGHAT, CDR2 FQNNGV. CDR3 protein: CASSSPAGVHTGELFF. CDR3 in DNA: TGTGCCAGCAGCTCGCCGGCAGGGGTCCACACCGGGGAGCTGTTTTTT. The variable domain in full, with the rest retrieved from reference TRBV11-2 and TRBJ2-2, is EAGVAQSPRYKIIEKRQSVAFWCNPISGHATLYWYQQILGQGPKLLIQFQNNGVVDDSQLPKDRFSAERLKGVDSTLKIQPAKLEDSAVYLCASSSPAGVHTGELFFGEGSRLTVL.

The chain combines TRBV6-5 with TRBJ1-2; 10 positions match TRBD1. The CDR3 runs 16 residues. The germline V gene has CDR1 MNHEY and CDR2 SVGAGI. V dropped 0 bases and J dropped 4; count of bases not matched to a gene: 5. The CDR3 nucleotides read TGTGCCAGCAGTTACTCCAGGACAGGGGGTGGCTATGGCTACACCTTC. The encoded protein is CASSYSRTGGGYGYTF.

The rearrangement links TRBV4-3 to TRBJ1-2; maybe TRBD1 (5 bases). The CDR3 spans 15 residues. Germline V CDR1 and CDR2: LGHNA, YSLEER. The V end was cut by 0 bases, the J end by 9 bases, with 17 bases between. The CDR3 DNA reads TGCGCCAGCAGCCAAGATGTCGGGGACCGTGGGAGCTACACCTTC. Translating gives CASSQDVGDRGSYTF.

This chain joins TRBV28 and TRBJ1-1, with D unclear. This CDR3 is 14 amino acids long. V was pared by 2 bases and J by 5 bases, with 12 bases between. CDR1 MDHEN and CDR2 SYDVKM come from the germline V gene. CDR3 in DNA: TGTGCCAGCAGTTTACACTCAGTTTGGACTGAAGCTTTCTTT. It yields the protein CASSLHSVWTEAFF.

The count of this clone is one. This chain joins TRBV7-2 and TRBJ1-2; D gene ambiguous. The length of the CDR3 is 15 residues. Deletions cut 1 base from V and 7 bases from J, with 16 bases between. Looked up from germline, CDR1 is SGHTA and CDR2 is FQGNSA. CDR3 in amino acids: CASSLEPAELGGYTF. In nucleotides, the CDR3 is TGTGCCAGCAGCTTAGAGCCGGCAGAGCTAGGTGGCTACACCTTC.

The V and J genes are TRBV6-1 and TRBJ1-3; a weak D match, TRBD1 (5 bases). Deletions cut 3 bases from V and 2 bases from J, with 14 bases between. Germline CDR1 MNHNS, CDR2 SASEGT. The CDR3 has 16 residues. The DNA for the CDR3 is TGTGCCAGCAGTGACACGATCCCAGGGACTGGAAACACCATATATTTT. Its protein product is CASSDTIPGTGNTIYF.

The genes are TRBV6-5 and TRBJ2-1; D is unclear. Germline V gene data show CDR1 as MNHEY and CDR2 as SVGAGI. The CDR3 runs 15 residues. Trimming pared 5 bases from V and 0 bases from J, leaving 11 bases between. CDR3 in DNA: TGTGCCAGCAGTCCCCGGAGATTCTCCTACAATGAGCAGTTCTTC. Translating it yields CASSPRRFSYNEQFF.

The rearrangement uses TRBV10-3 and TRBJ2-3, with D possibly being TRBD1 (6 bases). The CDR3 is 14 residues long. CDR1 ENHRY and CDR2 SYGVKD come from the germline V gene. Trimming shortened V by 6 bases and J by 1 base, and 11 bases separated the two germline ends. CDR3 in DNA: TGTGCCATCAGGACAGGTCTTCGCACAGATACGCAGTATTTT. The encoded protein is CAIRTGLRTDTQYF.

CDR3 sequence reads: CATLGGVRDEQFF. For the CDR3, the DNA is TGTGCCACCCTGGGGGGGGTTCGGGATGAGCAGTTCTTC. V and J are TRBV6-5 and TRBJ2-1; 7 nucleotides match TRBD2. The germline gives CDR1 MNHEY, CDR2 SVGAGI. This CDR3 is built from 13 residues. V shed 10 bases and J 8 bases; nucleotides not matched to a gene: 11.

This clone occurred a few times. V gene TRBV4-1 combines with J gene TRBJ1-3; no clear D gene. Between the trimmed V and J ends, which lost 0 bases and 2 bases, there was a span of 11 bases. This CDR3 contains 16 residues. From germline, CDR1 is MGHRA and CDR2 YSYEKL. The CDR3 sequence: CASSQELLGTGNTIYF. CDR3 coding DNA: TGCGCCAGCAGCCAAGAGCTGCTGGGGACTGGAAACACCATATATTTT.

The chain has TRBV6-6 and TRBJ1-3; D call uncertain. CDR1 is MNHNY, CDR2 SVGAGI, per germline (reference sequence). The CDR3 runs 16 residues. Deletions cut 2 bases from V and 0 bases from J, with 11 bases between. The CDR3 DNA is TGTGCCAGCAGTTACATGACAACTGTCTCTGGAAACACCATATATTTT. Amino acid sequence: CASSYMTTVSGNTIYF.

The chain is built from TRBV14 and TRBJ1-4; D is unclear. V dropped 4 bases and J dropped 8 bases, with 11 bases sitting between them. Per the germline V gene, CDR1 is SGHDN and CDR2 is FVKESK. The CDR3 loop spans 13 amino acids. This CDR3 is CASSRGLGEKLFF. As DNA, the CDR3 is TGTGCCAGCAGCCGGGGATTAGGAGAAAAACTGTTTTTT.

The V gene is TRBV4-1, the J gene TRBJ1-1, with D maybe TRBD1 (5 bases). The CDR3 consists of 14 residues. Germline loops: CDR1 MGHRA, CDR2 YSYEKL. V was shortened by 1 base and J by 4 bases, with 10 bases between the two germline ends. In DNA form, the CDR3 reads TGCGCCAGCAGCCAAGCTTGGGGGGGCACTGAAGCTTTCTTT. As protein: CASSQAWGGTEAFF.

V and J are TRBV24-1 and TRBJ1-5, with 10 positions matching TRBD1. Germline lookup yields CDR1 KGHDR and CDR2 SFDVKD. V was pared by 3 bases and J by 4 bases, with 2 bases of the junction left unmatched. The CDR3 runs 15 residues. Written as DNA, the CDR3 is TGTGCCACCAGTGATCCGGACAGGGGGAATCAGCCCCAGCATTTT. This gives the protein CATSDPDRGNQPQHF.

The CDR3 DNA follows: TGTGCCAGCAGCCAAGAGAGGGGGGATGAGCAGTTCTTC. Its translation: CASSQERGDEQFF. This chain uses TRBV4-2 with TRBJ2-1, with D possibly being TRBD1 or TRBD2 (6 bases each). This CDR3 has 13 residues. Germline V CDR1 and CDR2: LGHNA, YNFKEQ. V dropped 0 bases and J dropped 8 bases, with 8 bases sitting between them.

This clone was picked up a small number of times. V is TRBV28 and J is TRBJ2-3; no firm D call. V gave up 2 bases and J gave up 3 bases, with 6 bases separating them. This CDR3 spans 13 amino acids. Germline CDR1 is MDHEN and CDR2 is SYDVKM. In DNA, the CDR3 is TGTGCCAGCAGTTTAGGGTCGACAGATACGCAGTATTTT. Protein: CASSLGSTDTQYF.

V is TRBV28 and J is TRBJ1-3; D is unclear. Germline V gives CDR1 MDHEN, CDR2 SYDVKM. This CDR3 comprises 14 residues. V dropped 8 bases and J dropped 3 bases, with 14 bases sitting between them. The CDR3 DNA sequence: TGTGCCAGCGACGCAGCGGGCGATGGAAACACCATATATTTT. It encodes CASDAAGDGNTIYF.

The J gene is TRBJ1-1, the V gene TRBV28, with 8 bases that match TRBD1. This CDR3 has 14 amino acids. The V gene end was trimmed by 3 bases and the J gene end by 5 bases; junction bases not matched to a gene: 5. The germline V gene has CDR1 MDHEN and CDR2 SYDVKM. The CDR3 sequence is CASSFNRGTTEAFF. CDR3 bases: TGTGCCAGCAGTTTCAACAGGGGGACGACTGAAGCTTTCTTT.

This chain links TRBV6-5 with TRBJ2-7; TRBD1 matches 11 bases. This CDR3 spans 14 amino acids. With V trimmed by 5 bases and J by 6 bases, 6 bases remained unmatched. Per germline, CDR1 MNHEY and CDR2 SVGAGI. The DNA for the CDR3 is TGTGCCAGCAGTAGGGACAGGGGGTATGGCGAGCAGTACTTC. Its translation: CASSRDRGYGEQYF.